This T cell receptor beta chain stems from a study of regulatory T cells in long-lasting Graves disease. Time point in this sample: newly diagnosed GD, antithyroid drugs for less than 3 months. PBMC RNA served as the TCR library source. There are many counts of this clonotype. HTBI primers from iRepertoire and Arm-PCR of CDR3 regions yielded the TCR beta libraries. TCRdb re-analysed the multiplex PCR reads in MiXCR, keeping a single row per CDR3 protein. The sample has more than 400,000 distinct CDR3 sequences; about 16% are singletons. Separately, the same data were catalogued under a study of T cells in Graves' hyperthyroidism and ophthalmopathy.

Source: peripheral blood mononuclear cells (PBMCs), taken at new diagnosis, from a patient treated with antithyroid drugs. This clonotype was obtained from a man between 35 and 55 years old with Graves disease.

The CDR3 loop is CASSSGGRTTGELFF. CDR3 DNA sequence: TGTGCCAGCAGCTCCGGGGGACGGACGACCGGGGAGCTGTTTTTT. The genes are TRBV5-4 and TRBJ2-2; a possible D gene is TRBD2 (6 bases). The germline V and J ends were trimmed by 3 bases and 5 bases, with 14 bases remaining between them. This CDR3 has 15 residues. From germline, CDR1 is SGHNT and CDR2 YYREEE (reference sequence).